This T cell receptor beta chain was found in a study of blood T cell repertoires in COVID-19. Profiled with immunoSEQ multiplex PCR; TCRdb holds only in-frame clones, not every one. The table includes some 80,000 clones, approximately 82% detected once. The CDR3 length is 17 residues. Germline V gene lookup returns CDR1 SGHNT and CDR2 YENEEA. V trimming: 5 bases; J trimming: 5 bases; junction bases outside the gene matches: 8. The receptor comes from a human donor in a cohort sampled during active COVID-19. The sample comprised peripheral blood. The V call is TRBV11-3, the J call TRBJ2-3, with 15 bases that match TRBD2. The CDR3 region has the DNA TGTGCCAGCAGCACGCGGACTAGCGGGAGGGAGATAGATACGCAGTATTTT. Protein: CASSTRTSGREIDTQYF.